Only a few counts were recorded for the clone carrying this T cell receptor beta chain. The antigen is unknown. The length of the CDR3 is 15 residues. Germline V gene lookup returns CDR1 DFQATT and CDR2 SNEGSKA (reference sequence). The ends lost 6 bases at V and 1 base at J; junction bases unmatched: 11. This entry is derived from a study of identical twins. TCRdb re-called the 5' RACE reads with MiXCR, one entry per CDR3 protein. The sample carries 250,000 or so distinct CDR3 sequences, 9.5% to 15% recorded once. The study's findings and limits: Conclusions came from cross-sectional statistical analysis, not from following the same donors. Those out-of-frame alpha sequences shared by twins showed an excess of low generation probability. Models, which agreed with sharing between unrelated individuals, nonetheless underestimated the out-of-frame TCR alpha sharing seen in monozygotic twins.

This same sample was also part of a study on yellow fever vaccine responses in identical twins.

This clonotype was obtained from a woman younger than 35 in good health. V and J are TRBV20-1 and TRBJ2-7; 8 bases match TRBD1. The sample was memory (CD45RO+) T cells sorted from blood. The CDR3 is CSATPGTGGSYEQYF. CDR3 nucleotide sequence: TGCAGTGCCACCCCCGGGACAGGCGGGTCCTACGAGCAGTACTTC.